The 19 T cell receptor beta chains reported below all come from one sample, sequenced in a study of shared clonotypes between healthy human individuals. Repertoires were generated with immunoSEQ multiplex PCR, while TCRdb's copy carries only in-frame clones and drops some. The top ten clones hold 0.39% of a sample with approximately 2.1 million clones, over 85% of them seen once. Sequencing was performed on naive CD4+ T cells from PBMCs. Noted subset: CD45RA+ positively selected. Receptors were obtained from a man aged 18 to 35 in good health. Some clones in this sample may be carry-over from other donors' samples.

V gene TRBV5-3 combines with J gene TRBJ2-2; D call uncertain. TRBV5-3 is sorted into the ORF group, with uncertain function. Trimming removed 10 bases from V and 0 bases from J, with 13 bases in between. CDR3 length: 14 amino acids. The CDR3 sequence: CAWLGASNTGELFF. DNA of the CDR3: TGTGCCTGGTTGGGCGCCTCGAACACCGGGGAGCTGTTTTTT.

V usage is TRBV7-9 and J usage is TRBJ1-2; TRBD1 matches 10 bases. The ends lost 0 bases at V and 8 bases at J; junction bases unmatched: 3. CDR1 and CDR2 (germline): SEHNR, FQNEAQ (reference sequence). The CDR3 length is 14 residues. CDR3 in DNA: TGTGCCAGCAGCTTAGCGGGGACAGGGGACGGCTACACCTTC. Amino acids: CASSLAGTGDGYTF.

The rearrangement uses TRBV28 and TRBJ2-3, with TRBD1 identical over 9 bases. Trimming took 5 bases from V and 4 from J; bases not matched to a gene: 10. Germline V lookup: CDR1 MDHEN, CDR2 SYDVKM. The CDR3 contains 16 residues. This CDR3 is CASSEQGAVSADTQYF. DNA of the CDR3: TGTGCCAGCAGTGAACAGGGGGCGGTTAGCGCAGATACGCAGTATTTT.

CDR3 residues: CASSPRVPGELFF. The CDR3 nucleotides are TGCGCCAGCAGCCCGAGGGTCCCCGGGGAGCTGTTTTTT. The chain couples TRBV5-1 to TRBJ2-2; maybe TRBD2 (5 bases). The V and J ends lost 4 bases and 6 bases respectively, with 10 bases between them. The length of the CDR3 is 13 residues. The germline V gene encodes CDR1 SGHRS and CDR2 YFSETQ.

The chain combines TRBV28 with TRBJ2-1; D remains ambiguous. This CDR3 region has 11 residues. Germline lookup yields CDR1 MDHEN and CDR2 SYDVKM. V was clipped by 5 bases and J by 9 bases, with 8 bases between them. The CDR3 reads CASSGWGEQFF. DNA of the CDR3: TGTGCCAGCAGTGGGTGGGGTGAGCAGTTCTTC.

The V and J genes are TRBV28 and TRBJ1-1; D not certain. Trimming took off 3 bases at V and 6 bases at J, with 8 bases between the two ends. CDR1 and CDR2 from the germline V gene are MDHEN and SYDVKM. The CDR3 is made up of 12 amino acids. CDR3 amino acids: CASSFDGPEAFF. The DNA of the CDR3 is TGTGCCAGCAGTTTTGACGGCCCTGAAGCTTTCTTT.

The rearrangement joins TRBV5-6 to TRBJ1-4, with 7 positions matching TRBD1. The CDR3 is made up of 16 amino acids. Per the germline V gene, CDR1 is SGHDT and CDR2 is YYEEEE. V dropped 3 bases and J dropped 4; count of bases not matched to a gene: 9. CDR3 coding DNA: TGTGCCAGCAGCTGGGGGCGACAGGGCCTTAATGAAAAACTGTTTTTT. Its translation is CASSWGRQGLNEKLFF.

This clone was counted a single time. V and J are TRBV7-9 and TRBJ1-5; D is uncertain. V was shortened by 2 bases and J by 4 bases, with 12 bases between the two germline ends. This CDR3 is built from 15 residues. From germline, CDR1 is SEHNR and CDR2 FQNEAQ (reference sequence). CDR3 amino acids: CASSLSNGNNQPQHF. The CDR3 bases are TGTGCCAGCAGCTTAAGTAACGGAAATAATCAGCCCCAGCATTTT.

The rearrangement joins TRBV7-2 to TRBJ1-1, with D unresolved. Trimming took 6 bases from V and 7 from J, leaving 15 bases between them. CDR3 length: 13 amino acids. Germline V gene lookup returns CDR1 SGHTA and CDR2 FQGNSA. The CDR3 DNA is TGTGCCAGCAGTCATCCCCCTAATGTTGAAGCTTTCTTT. It codes for CASSHPPNVEAFF.

The rearrangement joins TRBV18 to TRBJ2-1; D unresolved. The V end lost 2 bases, the J end lost 9 bases, and 5 bases lay between the germline ends. CDR3 length equals 11 residues. Germline V gives CDR1 KGHSH, CDR2 LQKENI. The chain's CDR3 is CASSPSGEQFF. The CDR3 DNA reads TGTGCCAGCTCACCATCGGGTGAGCAGTTCTTC.

This chain links TRBV11-2 with TRBJ2-1; TRBD2 agrees at 9 bases. The CDR3 has 14 residues. Germline CDR1 and CDR2: SGHAT and FQNNGV. V dropped 1 base and J dropped 8; count of bases not matched to a gene: 3. The CDR3 DNA sequence: TGTGCCAGCAGCTTAGCGCTAGCGGGGTATGAGCAGTTCTTC. As protein: CASSLALAGYEQFF.

V gene TRBV29-1 combines with J gene TRBJ2-2, with 9 nucleotides matching TRBD2. V shed 2 bases and J 4 bases; nucleotides not matched to a gene: 5. Germline CDR1 SQVTM, CDR2 ANQGSEA. The CDR3 is made up of 15 amino acids. CDR3 region: CSVERVAGVTGELFF. DNA of the CDR3: TGCAGCGTTGAAAGGGTAGCGGGAGTCACCGGGGAGCTGTTTTTT.

The chain has TRBV5-1 and TRBJ2-7; no clear D gene. CDR3 length: 14 amino acids. Trimming removed 1 base from V and 0 bases from J, with 8 bases in between. CDR1 is SGHRS and CDR2 is YFSETQ in the germline V gene. The CDR3 sequence: CASSLLGASYEQYF. The CDR3 DNA reads TGCGCCAGCAGCTTGTTGGGTGCCTCCTACGAGCAGTACTTC.

This chain uses TRBV18 with TRBJ1-1; maybe TRBD1 (5 bases). Deletions cut 6 bases from V and 0 bases from J, with 17 bases between. The length of the CDR3 is 16 residues. Germline assignment: CDR1 KGHSH and CDR2 LQKENI. The CDR3 region is CASSLALDSLNTEAFF. The CDR3 DNA reads TGTGCCAGCTCTCTCGCTCTTGACAGTCTGAACACTGAAGCTTTCTTT.

The CDR3 region has the DNA TGTGCCAGCAGTCCCAACCGGGGCTTGGGGGAGACCCAGTACTTC. Amino acids: CASSPNRGLGETQYF. The chain has TRBV27 and TRBJ2-5, with D perhaps assigned TRBD1 or TRBD2 (5 bases each). CDR1 is MNHEY and CDR2 is SMNVEV in the germline V gene (reference sequence). Trimming stripped 5 bases from V and 5 bases from J, with 18 bases between. The CDR3 covers 15 residues.

The count of this clone is one. This chain links TRBV6-4 with TRBJ2-1; 9 bases align to TRBD2. The J segment lost 0 bases and the V segment lost 4 bases, leaving 13 bases of the junction unmatched. Germline CDR1 and CDR2: MRHNA and SNTAGT. The CDR3 contains 19 residues. The CDR3 bases are TGTGCCAGCAGTGTCGTAGGGCTAGCGGGAACGAGCTCCTACAATGAGCAGTTCTTC. Amino acid sequence: CASSVVGLAGTSSYNEQFF.

CDR3 in DNA: TGTGCCACCAACGGGGGCCGGAATTCACCCCTCCACTTT. As protein: CATNGGRNSPLHF. The chain recombines TRBV19 with TRBJ1-6, with TRBD1 as a possible D gene (6 bases). V was pared by 10 bases and J by 7 bases, with 14 bases between. The CDR3 is 13 residues long. Per the germline V gene, CDR1 is LNHDA and CDR2 is SQIVND (reference sequence).

This clone was recorded once. This chain joins TRBV27 and TRBJ2-3; 7 nucleotides line up with TRBD2. Germline V gene sequence: CDR1 MNHEY, CDR2 SMNVEV (reference sequence). The CDR3 length is 16 residues. Unmatched junction bases numbered 8, after V lost 5 bases and J lost 0 bases. CDR3: CASSLMLAASTDTQYF. In DNA, the CDR3 is TGTGCCAGCAGTCTAATGCTAGCGGCTAGCACAGATACGCAGTATTTT.

The V and J genes are TRBV27 and TRBJ2-7; 8 bases map to TRBD1. Germline V gives CDR1 MNHEY, CDR2 SMNVEV (reference sequence). CDR3 length: 15 amino acids. With V trimmed by 5 bases and J by 1 base, 7 bases remained unmatched. CDR3 DNA: TGTGCCAGCAGTATTAGACAGGGGAGATCCTACGAGCAGTACTTC. Protein: CASSIRQGRSYEQYF.